This is a list of T cell receptor beta chains from one sample in a study of blood T cell repertoires in COVID-19. Using immunoSEQ multiplex PCR, the repertoire was profiled, and TCRdb retains in-frame clones only, with some absent. The sample contains roughly 230,000 clones, roughly 86% of which appear only once. Sequenced sample: peripheral blood. These receptors originate from a man aged 50 or older with acute or convalescent COVID-19. Each CDR3 is given with its conserved first and last residue. D genes are given only for firm matches. Rows may omit the clone size; those that give it use once, few, many or a size class.

V	size	D	J	DNA	CDR3
TRBV10-1	.	TRBD2	TRBJ2-5	TGCGCCAGCAGCCCGGGGGGGACGCAAGAGACCCAGTACTTC	CASSPGGTQETQYF
TRBV3-1/TRBV3-2	.	.	TRBJ2-3	TGTGCCAGTAGACGGGGTAGCACAGATACGCAGTATTTT	CASRRGSTDTQYF
TRBV11-2	few	TRBD1	TRBJ1-6	TGTGCCAGCAGCTTTCAGGGGGCCCTAAATAATTCACCCCTCCACTTT	CASSFQGALNNSPLHF
TRBV11-1	.	.	TRBJ2-7	TGTGCCAGCAGCTCCGCCGGGAACCGGAACGAGCAGTACTTC	CASSSAGNRNEQYF
TRBV4-2	.	.	TRBJ1-1	TGTGCCAGCAGCCAAGAGGGTACGGGGGTGGGTGAAGCTTTCTTT	CASSQEGTGVGEAFF
TRBV27	few	.	TRBJ1-2	TGTGCCAGCAGTTTACTGCAGGGAACGGGCTACACCTTC	CASSLLQGTGYTF
TRBV9	.	.	TRBJ1-3	TGTGCCAGCAGCCCCCGGCATTCGGGTCGTGGAAACACCATATATTTT	CASSPRHSGRGNTIYF
TRBV15	.	.	TRBJ2-7	TGTGCCACCAGCAGAGGTGGGAGGTCCTACGAGCAGTACTTC	CATSRGGRSYEQYF
TRBV27	.	TRBD1	TRBJ2-2	TGTGCCAGCAGCCCAATCCTACGACAGGGGGCGCGCAGGGGCGGGGAGCTGTTTTTT	CASSPILRQGARRGGELFF
TRBV15	few	.	TRBJ2-3	TGTGCCACCAGCCGCGGGTCTATACGAGAGCAGTATTTT	CATSRGSIREQYF
TRBV10-3	.	TRBD1	TRBJ1-6	TGTGCCATCAGTGGGGACAGGGAGGGATCACCCCTCCACTTT	CAISGDREGSPLHF
TRBV21-1	.	.	TRBJ1-1	TGTGCCAGCAGCGGACGGACAGGGGGCACTGAAGCTTTCTTT	CASSGRTGGTEAFF
TRBV12-5	.	TRBD1	TRBJ2-7	TGTGCTAGTGGTTTACCGAACAGGGGTAACGAGCAGTACTTC	CASGLPNRGNEQYF
TRBV3-1/TRBV3-2	.	.	TRBJ1-6	TGTGCCAGCAGCCAAGAATGGGGGGGGGCGCTTGTATCACCCCTCCACTTT	CASSQEWGGALVSPLHF
TRBV24-1	.	TRBD1	TRBJ2-2	TGTGCCACCAGTGACCCAGGGGGCCAGAACACCGGGGAGCTGTTTTTT	CATSDPGGQNTGELFF
TRBV3-1/TRBV3-2	once	TRBD1	TRBJ1-1	TGTGCCAGCAGCCAAGCAGGGGGCCTGAACACTGAAGCTTTCTTT	CASSQAGGLNTEAFF
TRBV2	.	TRBD2	TRBJ2-7	TGTGCCAGCAGTGCCAATATCGGGACTAGCGCCACCTACGAGCAGTACTTC	CASSANIGTSATYEQYF
TRBV6-5	.	.	TRBJ1-5	TGTGCCAGCAGACAGGGAGGCAATCAGCCCCAGCATTTT	CASRQGGNQPQHF
TRBV5-8	.	.	TRBJ1-3	TGTGCCAGCAGCTTGGATAAGGGGTACTCCGGAAACACCATATATTTT	CASSLDKGYSGNTIYF
TRBV6-5	.	.	TRBJ1-3	TGTGCCAGCAGTTCTCCAGGAATCTCTGGAAACACCATATATTTT	CASSSPGISGNTIYF
TRBV6-5	.	.	TRBJ1-1	TGTGCCAGCAGTTACGACGGGAAGAACACTGAAGCTTTCTTT	CASSYDGKNTEAFF
TRBV6-5	.	TRBD1	TRBJ1-1	TGTGCCTGTCCCGACAGGGCGAACACTGAAGCTTTCTTT	CACPDRANTEAFF
TRBV9	.	.	TRBJ2-5	TGTGCCAGCAGCGTAGGCCGGGTTAGCGAGACCCAGTACTTC	CASSVGRVSETQYF
TRBV6-5	.	.	TRBJ1-5	TGTGCCAGCAGCCGTCGGGCGGGCTATCAGCCCCAGCATTTT	CASSRRAGYQPQHF
TRBV3-1/TRBV3-2	.	.	TRBJ1-3	TGTGCCAGCAGCCAAGACGGGTTTTCTGGAAACACCATATATTTT	CASSQDGFSGNTIYF
TRBV11-3	.	.	TRBJ1-2	TGTGCCAGCAGCTTCGTGGGCGCCGGCTATGGCTACACTTTC	CASSFVGAGYGYTF
TRBV15	.	TRBD2	TRBJ2-3	TGTGCCACCAGCAGAGTACCACTCCGCGGGGGGGCGAATACGCAGTATTTT	CATSRVPLRGGANTQYF
TRBV19	.	TRBD2	TRBJ2-3	TGTGCCAGCTCAGGACTAGCGGGGGGGCGAGATACGCAGTATTTT	CASSGLAGGRDTQYF
TRBV11-3	.	TRBD1	TRBJ1-6	TGTGCCAGCAGCTTACAGGGGGCTTCACCCCTCCACTTT	CASSLQGASPLHF
TRBV19	.	TRBD2	TRBJ2-1	TGTGCCAGTAGTGTCGTAGCGGGGACCGGCAATGAGCAGTTCTTC	CASSVVAGTGNEQFF
TRBV3-1/TRBV3-2	.	TRBD1	TRBJ1-2	TGTGCCAGCAGCCAAGCCTCAGGGGGGAGCTATGGCTACACCTTC	CASSQASGGSYGYTF
TRBV25-1	.	.	TRBJ1-4	TGTGCCAGCACTGTGATCGGGGAAAAACTGTTTTTT	CASTVIGEKLFF
TRBV5-4	.	TRBD1	TRBJ2-1	TGTGCCAGCAGTTCGACCCGGGACAGGGGGAATGAGCAGTTCTTC	CASSSTRDRGNEQFF
TRBV9	.	.	TRBJ1-5	TGTGCCAGCAGCCTAACAGGGAATAGCAATCAGCCCCAGCATTTT	CASSLTGNSNQPQHF
TRBV19	.	.	TRBJ2-2	TGTGCCAGTAGTATTTTCGCAGGCGGGACCGGGGAGCTGTTTTTT	CASSIFAGGTGELFF
TRBV6-6	.	.	TRBJ2-3	TGTGCCAGCAGTTATAGGGGGGGTTCAGATACGCAGTATTTT	CASSYRGGSDTQYF
TRBV10-3	once	TRBD1	TRBJ1-1	TGTGCCATCGGGGGGGGGACAGGGAACACTGAAGCTTTCTTT	CAIGGGTGNTEAFF
TRBV27	.	TRBD1	TRBJ1-5	TGTGCCAGCAATCCAGGGACAGGGGACAATCAGCCCCAGCATTTT	CASNPGTGDNQPQHF
TRBV28	.	TRBD2	TRBJ2-1	TGTGCCAGCAGTCCCGGGGGGGCAGGGCCACCCCGGCAGTTCTTC	CASSPGGAGPPRQFF
TRBV24-1	.	TRBD2	TRBJ2-7	TGTGCCACCAGTGACCCCCGAGGGAGGGACGAGCAGTACTTC	CATSDPRGRDEQYF
TRBV4-1	.	.	TRBJ2-3	TGCGCCAGCAGCCAGAAAGAGCCAGATACGCAGTATTTT	CASSQKEPDTQYF
TRBV6-5	once	.	TRBJ2-7	TGTGCCACCACCCCCCGAGCGGGCCCTTCCTACGAGCAGTACTTC	CATTPRAGPSYEQYF
TRBV3-1/TRBV3-2	.	.	TRBJ2-7	TGTGCCAGCAGCCGAGGGAGTCGAGACGAGCAGTACTTC	CASSRGSRDEQYF
TRBV12-3/TRBV12-4	.	.	TRBJ1-5	TGTGCCAGCAGCCGACAGCTCCGTCAGCCCCAGCATTTT	CASSRQLRQPQHF
TRBV7-9	once	.	TRBJ2-7	TGTGCCAGCAGCCCCCTGAGCCCCTACGAGCAGTACTTC	CASSPLSPYEQYF
TRBV5-4	.	TRBD2	TRBJ2-5	TGTGCCAGCAGCTTGACTAGCGGGAGGAAAGAGACCCAGTACTTC	CASSLTSGRKETQYF
TRBV5-1	.	TRBD1	TRBJ2-2	TGCGCCAGCAGCTTGGTCCCCGGACAGGAGAACACCGGGGAGCTGTTTTTT	CASSLVPGQENTGELFF
TRBV5-4	few	.	TRBJ2-1	TGTGCCAGCAGCTTGTTAGGACACGGCCGCGATGAGCAGTTCTTC	CASSLLGHGRDEQFF
TRBV12-2	.	.	TRBJ2-1	TGTGCAAGTCGCTCCCTGGGTCTAGCGGGGGGTTCAAGCTCCTACAATGAGCAGTTCTTC	CASRSLGLAGGSSSYNEQFF
TRBV4-1	.	.	TRBJ1-2	TGCGCCAGCAGCTCTCAGTCACAGATTAACTATGGCTACACCTTC	CASSSQSQINYGYTF
TRBV6-6	.	TRBD1	TRBJ1-5	TGTGCCAGCAGTTACTCGACAGGGAATAGCGATCAGCCCCAGCATTTT	CASSYSTGNSDQPQHF
TRBV3-1/TRBV3-2	.	TRBD2	TRBJ2-2	TGTGCCAGCAGCCAAAGCCTACTAGCGGGAGCGGCGGGGGAGCTGTTTTTT	CASSQSLLAGAAGELFF
TRBV7-2	few	TRBD1	TRBJ1-2	TGTGCCAGCCCAGGGGGGACTAACTATGGCTACACCTTC	CASPGGTNYGYTF
TRBV6-5	.	.	TRBJ1-4	TGTGCCAGCAGTTACTCGACTCAGGGTGGTGAAAAACTGTTTTTT	CASSYSTQGGEKLFF
TRBV30	.	.	TRBJ1-6	TGTGCCTGGAGAGGGACTTCACCAAATTCACCCCTCCACTTT	CAWRGTSPNSPLHF
TRBV2	once	.	TRBJ2-3	TGTGCCAGCAGTGAAGGAGTGAGCACAGATACGCAGTATTTT	CASSEGVSTDTQYF
TRBV20-1	.	.	TRBJ2-7	TGCAGTGCCCGACAGGCTTACGAGCAGTACTTC	CSARQAYEQYF